The 20 T cell receptor beta chains presented below share a single source sample, sequenced in a study of T cell repertoires in aging, cancer and after chemotherapy. TCR beta rearrangements were amplified from peripheral blood genomic DNA. A mixed TRB-A/B primer pool amplified rearranged TRB by multiplex touch-down PCR. TCRdb recomputed calls from the multiplex PCR reads with MiXCR, one row per CDR3 protein. The profile shows around 16,000 distinct CDR3 sequences, roughly half of them singletons. The source material was blood. These receptors were collected from a human donor in good health.

The genes are TRBV18 and TRBJ2-3; D call uncertain. The CDR3 is 13 amino acids. V was pared by 3 bases and J by 5 bases, with 9 bases between. Per germline, CDR1 KGHSH and CDR2 LQKENI. As DNA, the CDR3 is TGTGCCAGCTCACCTAAGAGAGAAGATACGCAGTATTTT. Its translation: CASSPKREDTQYF.

In its sample, this clonotype was seen a few times. The chain employs TRBV12-3 or TRBV12-4 and TRBJ2-2, with 9 bases lining up with TRBD2. Losses at the gene ends were 7 bases for V and 0 bases for J; bases not matched to a gene: 6. The CDR3 runs to 16 residues. This CDR3 is CASTLSGGANTGELFF. The CDR3 nucleotides are TGTGCCAGCACCCTTAGCGGGGGAGCGAACACCGGGGAGCTGTTTTTT.

The rearrangement links TRBV27 to TRBJ2-3, with no clear D. Germline V gene sequence: CDR1 MNHEY, CDR2 SMNVEV (reference sequence). The CDR3 has 12 residues. V was trimmed by 5 bases and J by 0 bases, leaving 3 bases between them. The CDR3 spells CASSPSTDTQYF. The DNA for the CDR3 is TGTGCCAGCAGTCCTAGCACAGATACGCAGTATTTT.

For this clonotype: One junction end disagrees with the germline gene, perhaps due to a read error. This rearrangement joins TRBV7-2 to TRBJ2-1; D call uncertain. Germline V gene lookup returns CDR1 SGHTA and CDR2 FQGNSA. This CDR3 comprises 14 residues. Here the CDR3 DNA reads TGTGCCAGCAGCTTAGTTATGGGGTCCAATGAGAAGTTCTTC. It codes for CASSLVMGSNEKFF. Full variable domain (rest looked up from reference TRBV7-2 and TRBJ2-1): GAGVSQSPSNKVTEKGKDVELRCDPISGHTALYWYRQSLGQGLEFLIYFQGNSAPDKSGLPSDRFSAERTGGSVSTLTIQRTQQEDSAVYLCASSLVMGSNEKFFGPGTRLTVL.

This chain links TRBV19 with TRBJ2-1; the match to TRBD2 covers 8 bases. The CDR3 runs 14 residues. Per germline, CDR1 LNHDA and CDR2 SQIVND (reference sequence). V dropped 3 bases and J dropped 8; count of bases not matched to a gene: 6. The CDR3 region has the DNA TGTGCCAGTAGTATTCGGGAGGGGAGTCATGAGCAGTTCTTC. Amino acids: CASSIREGSHEQFF.

Here the CDR3 DNA reads TGTGCCAGTAGACTTACCGGGACGTCGGCTGAAAAACTGTTTTTT. This gives the protein CASRLTGTSAEKLFF. J is TRBJ1-4 and V is TRBV19, with D perhaps matching TRBD1 (5 bases). V dropped 6 bases and J dropped 7 bases, with 18 bases sitting between them. From germline, CDR1 is LNHDA and CDR2 SQIVND (reference sequence). The CDR3 is 15 amino acids.

This clonotype was seen a few times. The chain employs TRBV29-1 and TRBJ1-2; D may be TRBD1 (6 bases). V lost 2 bases, J lost 6 bases, and 10 bases lay in between. The CDR3 covers 12 residues. In germline, CDR1 is SQVTM, CDR2 ANQGSEA. CDR3 coding DNA: TGCAGCGTTGAACCCGGGGGCAATGGCTACACCTTC. Encoded protein: CSVEPGGNGYTF.

The rearrangement uses TRBV27 and TRBJ2-1; 12 nucleotides match TRBD2. The CDR3 extends over 19 amino acids. With 8 bases clipped from V and 3 bases from J, the junction kept 17 bases outside the gene matches. Germline CDR1 reads MNHEY; CDR2 reads SMNVEV (reference sequence). CDR3 region: CASSTDGRLAGAGYNEQFF. The CDR3 coding sequence is TGTGCCAGCTCCACGGACGGCCGACTAGCGGGAGCGGGCTACAATGAGCAGTTCTTC.

The rearrangement joins TRBV18 to TRBJ1-4; D unresolved. The CDR3 totals 14 residues. V was shortened by 3 bases and J by 8 bases, with 13 bases between the two germline ends. CDR1 and CDR2 from the germline V gene are KGHSH and LQKENI. Here the CDR3 reads CASSPDYRSEKLFF. DNA of the CDR3: TGTGCCAGCTCACCGGACTACCGGTCGGAAAAACTGTTTTTT.

J is TRBJ2-5 and V is TRBV6-5, with 10 bases that match TRBD1. The ends lost 2 bases at V and 7 bases at J; junction bases unmatched: 10. The CDR3 length is 16 residues. Germline CDR1 is MNHEY and CDR2 is SVGAGI. The CDR3 coding sequence is TGTGCCAGCAGTTACGGAGAACCGGGACAGGGGTCGACCCAGTACTTC. This sequence encodes CASSYGEPGQGSTQYF.

This clonotype was observed a few times. V gene TRBV7-6 combines with J gene TRBJ2-7, with D possibly called TRBD1 or TRBD2 (5 bases each). Germline V gene lookup returns CDR1 SGHVS and CDR2 FNYEAQ. The CDR3 consists of 15 residues. V was clipped by 5 bases and J by 4 bases, with 18 bases between them. The CDR3 DNA sequence: TGTGCCAGCAGCGCGGCCACGGGACGGATGTACGAGCAGTACTTC. Translation gives CASSAATGRMYEQYF.

The gene calls are TRBV6-5 and TRBJ2-1, with 11 bases identical to TRBD2. CDR3 length equals 15 residues. Trimming took 5 bases from V and 6 from J; bases not matched to a gene: 6. Germline CDR1 and CDR2: MNHEY and SVGAGI. The CDR3 sequence: CASSRGLAERNEQFF. The CDR3 nucleotides are TGTGCCAGCAGTAGGGGACTAGCGGAACGCAATGAGCAGTTCTTC.

This clonotype appeared once. The chain combines TRBV30 with TRBJ1-2, with D perhaps TRBD1 (5 bases). The CDR3 sequence is 12 residues long. CDR1 and CDR2 from the germline V gene are GTSNPN and SVGIG (reference sequence). The V and J ends lost 4 bases and 2 bases respectively, with 8 bases between them. The CDR3 DNA reads as TGTGCCTGGATGGGGGGGAACTATGGCTACACCTTC. Translating gives CAWMGGNYGYTF.

This clonotype is a singleton in its sample. V is TRBV6-5 and J is TRBJ1-2; D may be TRBD1 (5 bases). The CDR3 extends over 15 amino acids. Germline CDR1 is MNHEY and CDR2 is SVGAGI. Trimming left V 0 bases short and J 4 bases short, with 12 bases between. The CDR3 bases are TGTGCCAGCAGTTACTCGCCGGGACTATTCTATGGCTACACCTTC. Its translation is CASSYSPGLFYGYTF.

The chain employs TRBV18 and TRBJ2-1; possible D gene TRBD2, 6 bases. This CDR3 has 14 amino acids. The ends were cut back, 3 bases at V and 7 bases at J, with 13 bases in the middle. Germline assignment: CDR1 KGHSH and CDR2 LQKENI. The CDR3: CASSPFGGANEQFF. The CDR3 nucleotides read TGTGCCAGCTCACCTTTTGGAGGGGCTAATGAGCAGTTCTTC. The variable domain in full, with the rest retrieved from reference TRBV18 and TRBJ2-1, is NAGVMQNPRHLVRRRGQEARLRCSPMKGHSHVYWYRQLPEEGLKFMVYLQKENIIDESGMPKERFSAEFPKEGPSILRIQQVVRGDSAAYFCASSPFGGANEQFFGPGTRLTVL.

This clonotype occurred a few times. The chain combines TRBV29-1 with TRBJ2-7; 7 nucleotides line up with TRBD1. V shed 8 bases and J 9 bases; nucleotides not matched to a gene: 10. The CDR3 contains 11 residues. Germline V gene data show CDR1 as SQVTM and CDR2 as ANQGSEA. CDR3 sequence: CSIETGMGQYF. CDR3 DNA sequence: TGCAGCATCGAGACAGGGATGGGGCAGTACTTC.

The sample holds a few counts of this clonotype. The CDR3 loop is CASSEDQGGANVLTF. In DNA, the CDR3 is TGTGCCAGCAGTGAAGACCAGGGAGGGGCCAACGTCCTGACTTTC. The genes are TRBV6-1 and TRBJ2-6; tentative D call: TRBD1 (5 bases). V was clipped by 1 base and J by 4 bases, with 8 bases between them. Germline V CDR1 and CDR2: MNHNS, SASEGT. The CDR3 is 15 amino acids.

V gene TRBV5-1 combines with J gene TRBJ2-2; unclear D gene. The CDR3 contains 16 residues. V was shortened by 0 bases and J by 7 bases, with 16 bases between the two germline ends. From germline, CDR1 is SGHRS and CDR2 YFSETQ. The CDR3 bases are TGCGCCAGCAGCTTGGCCTGGGCAGAGACGGGCGGGGAGCTGTTTTTT. Residues: CASSLAWAETGGELFF.

The V gene is TRBV12-3 or TRBV12-4, the J gene TRBJ2-2; D unclear. The CDR3 is 16 residues long. V was shortened by 3 bases and J by 0 bases, with 11 bases between the two germline ends. This CDR3 reads CASSLGLPPNTGELFF. CDR3 DNA sequence: TGTGCCAGCAGTTTGGGCCTACCTCCGAACACCGGGGAGCTGTTTTTT.

This clonotype was detected a few times. The rearrangement links TRBV12-3 or TRBV12-4 to TRBJ2-3; 9 bases match TRBD1. The CDR3 is 16 residues long. Trimming cost V 3 bases and J 0 bases; bases outside gene matches: 4. The CDR3 coding sequence is TGTGCCAGCAGTTTTGGGACAGGGTCAAGCACAGATACGCAGTATTTT. Encoded protein: CASSFGTGSSTDTQYF.